This T cell receptor (beta chain) was sequenced for a study of T cell changes during pregnancy in multiple sclerosis. The protocol was immunoSEQ multiplex PCR, while the TCRdb copy is restricted to in-frame clones and leaves out a portion. The sample has approximately 40,000 clones, about 92% seen once. The V gene end was trimmed by 0 bases and the J gene end by 5 bases; junction bases not matched to a gene: 1. CDR1 SGDLS and CDR2 YYNGEE come from the germline V gene. The CDR3 has 13 amino acids. Source: CD8+ T cells from peripheral blood mononuclear cells, taken in the third trimester of pregnancy. The origin of this receptor is a female donor with multiple sclerosis, enrolled in a pregnancy study. The chain uses TRBV9 and TRBJ2-5; 7 bases are a match to TRBD1. The CDR3 nucleotides read TGTGCCAGCAGCGTAGAGGGGGCGGAGACCCAGTACTTC. Protein product: CASSVEGAETQYF.